This T cell receptor (beta chain) appears in the sequencing data of a study of blood T cells in healthy people across ages. This CDR3 is 15 amino acids long. Germline CDR1 is SGHTA and CDR2 is FQGNSA. V lost 5 bases and J 4 bases, leaving 15 bases between the germline ends. A second PCR, run for roughly 7 to 11 cycles, used a sample-barcoded 5' primer plus a J-beta primer mix. Every cDNA was tagged by a template-switch adaptor with 12 random nucleotides. TCRdb reprocessed the 5' RACE reads via MiXCR and lists one record per CDR3 protein. The data contain approximately 670,000 distinct CDR3 sequences, around 43% of them singletons. This clonotype was recorded at least ten times. The antigen is not known. Findings of the study overall: The study lacked donor CMV status, which possibly confounded expanded clonotype changes. Per million T cells, TCR beta diversity dropped about linearly as age rose.

Researchers isolated at least 6 million PBMCs per sample. This chain joins TRBV7-2 and TRBJ1-5; no reliable D call. Sequencing input: blood. The sequence was obtained from a man older than 75 in good health. CDR3 in DNA: TGTGCCAGCAGCCCCCGGACTGGGGAGAATCAGCCCCAGCATTTT. As protein: CASSPRTGENQPQHF.